One sample yielded the 20 T cell receptor beta chains listed below, sequenced in a study of HIV-infected patients and healthy controls. Reverse transcription used 450 to 550 ng RNA and constant-region primers for alpha and beta. Each of the alpha and beta chains got its own library through chain-specific third strand synthesis with indices. In TCRdb, the 5' RACE reads were re-called with MiXCR into one record per CDR3 protein. The table lists about 18,000 distinct CDR3 sequences, over 9.5% of them singletons. All unsorted peripheral T cells were captured because whole blood was used without fractionation. The material sequenced was blood. These receptors all come from an adult in good health.

This clonotype showed up many times. The chain is built from TRBV11-1 and TRBJ2-1; 7 nucleotides agree with TRBD2. V lost 4 bases and J lost 4; bases outside the gene matches: 10. Looked up from germline, CDR1 is SGHAT and CDR2 is FQDESV (reference sequence). CDR3 length: 16 amino acids. The CDR3: CASSSPTSVPYNEQFF. The DNA of the CDR3 is TGTGCCAGCAGCTCCCCTACTAGCGTCCCTTACAATGAGCAGTTCTTC. The whole variable domain, remainder taken from reference TRBV11-1 and TRBJ2-1, is EAEVAQSPRYKITEKSQAVAFWCDPISGHATLYWYRQILGQGPELLVQFQDESVVDDSQLPKDRFSAERLKGVDSTLKIQPAELGDSAMYLCASSSPTSVPYNEQFFGPGTRLTVL.

This clonotype has more than one count but fewer than ten. The genes are TRBV7-8 and TRBJ2-7, with D perhaps matching TRBD1 or TRBD2 (5 bases each). V lost 4 bases, J lost 3 bases, and 10 bases lay in between. Germline CDR1 is SGHVS and CDR2 is FQNEAQ. CDR3 length equals 13 residues. Here the CDR3 DNA reads TGTGCCAGCAGCTCGAGGGGTGGCTACGAGCAGTACTTC. Translated: CASSSRGGYEQYF. Full variable domain (rest looked up from reference TRBV7-8 and TRBJ2-7): GAGVSQSPRYKVAKRGQDVALRCDPISGHVSLFWYQQALGQGPEFLTYFQNEAQLDKSGLPSDRFFAERPEGSVSTLKIQRTQQEDSAVYLCASSSRGGYEQYFGPGTRLTVT.

Within the sample, this clonotype is medium-sized. V usage is TRBV13 and J usage is TRBJ1-6; TRBD1 is a possible D gene (5 bases). The germline V and J ends were trimmed by 5 bases and 2 bases, with 10 bases remaining between them. This CDR3 region has 15 residues. CDR1 is PRHDT and CDR2 is FYEKMQ in the germline V gene (reference sequence). Here the CDR3 DNA reads TGTGCCAGCAGCACCGGGACGCCCTATAATTCACCCCTCCACTTT. Encoded protein: CASSTGTPYNSPLHF.

This sequence joins TRBV19 and TRBJ2-7, with 11 bases matching TRBD2. CDR1 is LNHDA, CDR2 SQIVND, per germline (reference sequence). The J segment lost 7 bases and the V segment lost 5 bases, leaving 16 bases of the junction unmatched. The CDR3 sequence is 17 residues long. The chain's CDR3 is CASSGSGTSGGGMEQYF. The CDR3 DNA is TGTGCCAGTAGTGGATCCGGGACTAGCGGAGGGGGTATGGAGCAGTACTTC.

This clonotype was found many times. The chain combines TRBV28 with TRBJ2-3; 11 bases line up with TRBD2. Germline V lookup: CDR1 MDHEN, CDR2 SYDVKM. After removal of 5 bases from V and 4 bases from J, the junction contained 14 bases not matched to a gene. This CDR3 spans 18 amino acids. CDR3 nucleotide sequence: TGTGCCAGCAGTACCCACCCACTAGCGGGAGAGGGGTCAGATACGCAGTATTTT. The encoded protein is CASSTHPLAGEGSDTQYF.

This clonotype has just a few counts. The V call is TRBV20-1, the J call TRBJ2-3, with 13 positions matching TRBD2. The V gene end was trimmed by 5 bases and the J gene end by 4 bases; junction bases not matched to a gene: 12. Germline V lookup: CDR1 DFQATT, CDR2 SNEGSKA (reference sequence). The CDR3 is 17 amino acids. The CDR3 reads CSASKLAGGPRADTQYF. In nucleotides, the CDR3 is TGCAGTGCTTCCAAACTAGCGGGAGGGCCTAGAGCAGATACGCAGTATTTT.

This clonotype was detected ten times or more. The rearrangement links TRBV28 to TRBJ2-1; the match to TRBD2 covers 7 bases. CDR3 length equals 15 residues. V shed 3 bases and J 6 bases; nucleotides not matched to a gene: 8. The germline V gene has CDR1 MDHEN and CDR2 SYDVKM. CDR3 region: CASSFQSSGPNEQFF. The CDR3 region has the DNA TGTGCCAGCAGTTTTCAGTCTAGCGGCCCCAATGAGCAGTTCTTC.

Within the sample, this clonotype is medium-sized (0.01 to 0.1%). The J gene is TRBJ2-5, the V gene TRBV6-5, with D maybe TRBD2 (5 bases). This CDR3 comprises 13 residues. Per germline, CDR1 MNHEY and CDR2 SVGAGI. Trimming removed 6 bases from V and 4 bases from J, with 12 bases in between. The chain's CDR3 is CASRRPGIETQYF. The DNA for the CDR3 is TGTGCCAGCAGACGCCCGGGAATAGAGACCCAGTACTTC.

V usage is TRBV7-9 and J usage is TRBJ1-5; D is uncertain. V was pared by 0 bases and J by 5 bases, with 5 bases between. Germline CDR1 reads SEHNR; CDR2 reads FQNEAQ (reference sequence). CDR3 length: 13 residues. The CDR3 bases are TGTGCCAGCAGCTTAGCGGGGTATCAGCCCCAGCATTTT. It specifies CASSLAGYQPQHF.

The J gene is TRBJ1-2, the V gene TRBV19; 7 nucleotides match TRBD1. CDR3 length: 15 residues. Germline lookup yields CDR1 LNHDA and CDR2 SQIVND (reference sequence). V was pared by 8 bases and J by 2 bases, with 11 bases of the junction left unmatched. The CDR3 sequence: CASRKNMGQNYGYTF. For the CDR3, the DNA is TGTGCCAGTCGAAAAAACATGGGACAGAACTATGGCTACACCTTC. The complete variable domain, with remaining parts taken from reference TRBV19 and TRBJ1-2, reads DGGITQSPKYLFRKEGQNVTLSCEQNLNHDAMYWYRQDPGQGLRLIYYSQIVNDFQKGDIAEGYSVSREKKESFPLTVTSAQKNPTAFYLCASRKNMGQNYGYTFGSGTRLTVV.

V usage is TRBV28 and J usage is TRBJ2-7; no reliable D call. Trimming left V 6 bases short and J 6 bases short, with 15 bases between. From germline, CDR1 is MDHEN and CDR2 SYDVKM. The CDR3 runs to 13 residues. In nucleotides, the CDR3 is TGTGCCAGCAGCCGGGTCGGGCGGTCCGAGCAGTACTTC. Translation gives CASSRVGRSEQYF.

The chain has TRBV19 and TRBJ1-2; D is ambiguous. The CDR3 has 15 amino acids. V shed 5 bases and J shed 5 bases, with 18 bases lying between them. Germline CDR1 reads LNHDA; CDR2 reads SQIVND (reference sequence). CDR3 in amino acids: CASSPDRSRIYGYTF. For the CDR3, the DNA is TGTGCCAGTAGTCCGGATCGATCGAGAATTTATGGCTACACCTTC.

This clonotype was recorded at least ten times. This chain links TRBV28 with TRBJ2-3; D is uncertain. CDR3 length: 13 residues. The germline gives CDR1 MDHEN, CDR2 SYDVKM. Between the trimmed V and J ends, which lost 2 bases and 4 bases, there was a span of 7 bases. The CDR3, as DNA: TGTGCCAGCAGTTTAGTAGGGTCAGATACGCAGTATTTT. It is translated as CASSLVGSDTQYF.

This clonotype was detected ten times or more. V and J are TRBV13 and TRBJ2-1; 7 bases align to TRBD1. V gave up 5 bases and J gave up 6 bases; unmatched junction bases: 4. Germline loops: CDR1 PRHDT, CDR2 FYEKMQ (reference sequence). This CDR3 comprises 13 residues. Here the CDR3 reads CASSRRTGNEQFF. The CDR3 coding sequence is TGTGCCAGCAGCCGACGGACAGGCAATGAGCAGTTCTTC.

The chain has TRBV19 and TRBJ2-5; 14 bases agree with TRBD2. The CDR3 loop spans 14 amino acids. Germline V gene sequence: CDR1 LNHDA, CDR2 SQIVND (reference sequence). With 8 bases clipped from V and 7 bases from J, the junction kept 6 bases outside the gene matches. The CDR3 here is CASGGLAGASTQYF. DNA for the CDR3: TGTGCCAGTGGGGGACTAGCGGGAGCTTCGACCCAGTACTTC.

This clonotype was detected a few times. The chain recombines TRBV4-1 with TRBJ2-7, with 12 bases identical to TRBD2. Losses at the gene ends were 0 bases for V and 6 bases for J; bases not matched to a gene: 6. This CDR3 is 16 amino acids long. Germline V lookup: CDR1 MGHRA, CDR2 YSYEKL. The chain's CDR3 is CASSQERLAGGGEQYF. CDR3 sequence (DNA): TGCGCCAGCAGCCAAGAAAGGCTAGCGGGAGGGGGCGAGCAGTACTTC.

This clonotype was detected many times. The chain joins TRBV2 to TRBJ2-5, with a possible D match to TRBD1 (5 bases). The CDR3 contains 13 residues. Trimming removed 6 bases at V and 1 base at J, with 9 bases between. Germline assignment: CDR1 SNHLY and CDR2 FYNNEI. CDR3 DNA: TGTGCCAGCAGGAGACAGAGCCAAGAGACCCAGTACTTC. Encoded protein: CASRRQSQETQYF.

The chain employs TRBV20-1 and TRBJ2-7; TRBD2 matches 8 bases. CDR1 and CDR2 from the germline V gene are DFQATT and SNEGSKA (reference sequence). The V and J ends lost 5 bases and 3 bases, in that order; junction bases with no gene match: 15. The CDR3 totals 16 residues. The CDR3 DNA follows: TGCAGTGCTCGAGGGGGGGATGGGACTAGAAGCTACGAGCAGTACTTC. As protein: CSARGGDGTRSYEQYF.

The table lists this clonotype with many counts. One end of the junction fails to match germline, which may point to a read error. The rearrangement uses TRBV6-2 or TRBV6-3 and TRBJ1-2; D ambiguous. Germline V gives CDR1 MNHEY, CDR2 SVGEGT. The length of the CDR3 is 15 residues. CDR3 sequence: CASSYSLVESTDWRF. As DNA, the CDR3 is TGTGCCAGCAGTTACTCCCTTGTCGAGTCCACGGATTGGCGGTTC.

This clonotype was counted at least ten times. The chain couples TRBV29-1 to TRBJ2-1; the D call may be TRBD1 or TRBD2 (5 bases each). This CDR3 is 16 amino acids long. V shed 0 bases and J shed 0 bases, with 12 bases lying between them. Germline-derived CDR1 and CDR2 are SQVTM and ANQGSEA. CDR3: CSVEDRQGASYNEQFF. The DNA for the CDR3 is TGCAGCGTTGAAGATCGCCAGGGAGCCTCCTACAATGAGCAGTTCTTC.